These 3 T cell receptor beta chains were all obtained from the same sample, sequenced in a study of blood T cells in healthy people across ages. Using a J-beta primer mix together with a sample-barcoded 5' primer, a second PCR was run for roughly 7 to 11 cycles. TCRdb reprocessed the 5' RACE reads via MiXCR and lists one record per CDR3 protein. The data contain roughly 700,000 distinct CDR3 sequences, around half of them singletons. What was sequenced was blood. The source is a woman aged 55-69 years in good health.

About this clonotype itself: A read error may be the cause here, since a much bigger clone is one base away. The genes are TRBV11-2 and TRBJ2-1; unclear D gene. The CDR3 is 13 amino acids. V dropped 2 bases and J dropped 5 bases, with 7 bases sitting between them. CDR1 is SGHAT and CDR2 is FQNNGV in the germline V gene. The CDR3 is CASSLSVHNEQFF. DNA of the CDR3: TGTGCCAGCAGCTTAAGCGTACACAATGAGCAGTTCTTC.

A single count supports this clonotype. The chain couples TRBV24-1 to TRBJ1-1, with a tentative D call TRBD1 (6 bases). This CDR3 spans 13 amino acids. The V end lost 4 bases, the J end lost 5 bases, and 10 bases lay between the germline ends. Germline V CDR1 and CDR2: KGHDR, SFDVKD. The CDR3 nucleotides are TGTGCCACCAGTGACCCGGGGACAACTGAAGCTTTCTTT. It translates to CATSDPGTTEAFF.

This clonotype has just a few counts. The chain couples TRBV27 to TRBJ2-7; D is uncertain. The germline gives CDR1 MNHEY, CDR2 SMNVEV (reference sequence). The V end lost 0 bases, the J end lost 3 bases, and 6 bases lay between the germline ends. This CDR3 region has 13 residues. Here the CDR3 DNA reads TGTGCCAGCAGTTTATCATATGACTACGAGCAGTACTTC. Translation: CASSLSYDYEQYF.